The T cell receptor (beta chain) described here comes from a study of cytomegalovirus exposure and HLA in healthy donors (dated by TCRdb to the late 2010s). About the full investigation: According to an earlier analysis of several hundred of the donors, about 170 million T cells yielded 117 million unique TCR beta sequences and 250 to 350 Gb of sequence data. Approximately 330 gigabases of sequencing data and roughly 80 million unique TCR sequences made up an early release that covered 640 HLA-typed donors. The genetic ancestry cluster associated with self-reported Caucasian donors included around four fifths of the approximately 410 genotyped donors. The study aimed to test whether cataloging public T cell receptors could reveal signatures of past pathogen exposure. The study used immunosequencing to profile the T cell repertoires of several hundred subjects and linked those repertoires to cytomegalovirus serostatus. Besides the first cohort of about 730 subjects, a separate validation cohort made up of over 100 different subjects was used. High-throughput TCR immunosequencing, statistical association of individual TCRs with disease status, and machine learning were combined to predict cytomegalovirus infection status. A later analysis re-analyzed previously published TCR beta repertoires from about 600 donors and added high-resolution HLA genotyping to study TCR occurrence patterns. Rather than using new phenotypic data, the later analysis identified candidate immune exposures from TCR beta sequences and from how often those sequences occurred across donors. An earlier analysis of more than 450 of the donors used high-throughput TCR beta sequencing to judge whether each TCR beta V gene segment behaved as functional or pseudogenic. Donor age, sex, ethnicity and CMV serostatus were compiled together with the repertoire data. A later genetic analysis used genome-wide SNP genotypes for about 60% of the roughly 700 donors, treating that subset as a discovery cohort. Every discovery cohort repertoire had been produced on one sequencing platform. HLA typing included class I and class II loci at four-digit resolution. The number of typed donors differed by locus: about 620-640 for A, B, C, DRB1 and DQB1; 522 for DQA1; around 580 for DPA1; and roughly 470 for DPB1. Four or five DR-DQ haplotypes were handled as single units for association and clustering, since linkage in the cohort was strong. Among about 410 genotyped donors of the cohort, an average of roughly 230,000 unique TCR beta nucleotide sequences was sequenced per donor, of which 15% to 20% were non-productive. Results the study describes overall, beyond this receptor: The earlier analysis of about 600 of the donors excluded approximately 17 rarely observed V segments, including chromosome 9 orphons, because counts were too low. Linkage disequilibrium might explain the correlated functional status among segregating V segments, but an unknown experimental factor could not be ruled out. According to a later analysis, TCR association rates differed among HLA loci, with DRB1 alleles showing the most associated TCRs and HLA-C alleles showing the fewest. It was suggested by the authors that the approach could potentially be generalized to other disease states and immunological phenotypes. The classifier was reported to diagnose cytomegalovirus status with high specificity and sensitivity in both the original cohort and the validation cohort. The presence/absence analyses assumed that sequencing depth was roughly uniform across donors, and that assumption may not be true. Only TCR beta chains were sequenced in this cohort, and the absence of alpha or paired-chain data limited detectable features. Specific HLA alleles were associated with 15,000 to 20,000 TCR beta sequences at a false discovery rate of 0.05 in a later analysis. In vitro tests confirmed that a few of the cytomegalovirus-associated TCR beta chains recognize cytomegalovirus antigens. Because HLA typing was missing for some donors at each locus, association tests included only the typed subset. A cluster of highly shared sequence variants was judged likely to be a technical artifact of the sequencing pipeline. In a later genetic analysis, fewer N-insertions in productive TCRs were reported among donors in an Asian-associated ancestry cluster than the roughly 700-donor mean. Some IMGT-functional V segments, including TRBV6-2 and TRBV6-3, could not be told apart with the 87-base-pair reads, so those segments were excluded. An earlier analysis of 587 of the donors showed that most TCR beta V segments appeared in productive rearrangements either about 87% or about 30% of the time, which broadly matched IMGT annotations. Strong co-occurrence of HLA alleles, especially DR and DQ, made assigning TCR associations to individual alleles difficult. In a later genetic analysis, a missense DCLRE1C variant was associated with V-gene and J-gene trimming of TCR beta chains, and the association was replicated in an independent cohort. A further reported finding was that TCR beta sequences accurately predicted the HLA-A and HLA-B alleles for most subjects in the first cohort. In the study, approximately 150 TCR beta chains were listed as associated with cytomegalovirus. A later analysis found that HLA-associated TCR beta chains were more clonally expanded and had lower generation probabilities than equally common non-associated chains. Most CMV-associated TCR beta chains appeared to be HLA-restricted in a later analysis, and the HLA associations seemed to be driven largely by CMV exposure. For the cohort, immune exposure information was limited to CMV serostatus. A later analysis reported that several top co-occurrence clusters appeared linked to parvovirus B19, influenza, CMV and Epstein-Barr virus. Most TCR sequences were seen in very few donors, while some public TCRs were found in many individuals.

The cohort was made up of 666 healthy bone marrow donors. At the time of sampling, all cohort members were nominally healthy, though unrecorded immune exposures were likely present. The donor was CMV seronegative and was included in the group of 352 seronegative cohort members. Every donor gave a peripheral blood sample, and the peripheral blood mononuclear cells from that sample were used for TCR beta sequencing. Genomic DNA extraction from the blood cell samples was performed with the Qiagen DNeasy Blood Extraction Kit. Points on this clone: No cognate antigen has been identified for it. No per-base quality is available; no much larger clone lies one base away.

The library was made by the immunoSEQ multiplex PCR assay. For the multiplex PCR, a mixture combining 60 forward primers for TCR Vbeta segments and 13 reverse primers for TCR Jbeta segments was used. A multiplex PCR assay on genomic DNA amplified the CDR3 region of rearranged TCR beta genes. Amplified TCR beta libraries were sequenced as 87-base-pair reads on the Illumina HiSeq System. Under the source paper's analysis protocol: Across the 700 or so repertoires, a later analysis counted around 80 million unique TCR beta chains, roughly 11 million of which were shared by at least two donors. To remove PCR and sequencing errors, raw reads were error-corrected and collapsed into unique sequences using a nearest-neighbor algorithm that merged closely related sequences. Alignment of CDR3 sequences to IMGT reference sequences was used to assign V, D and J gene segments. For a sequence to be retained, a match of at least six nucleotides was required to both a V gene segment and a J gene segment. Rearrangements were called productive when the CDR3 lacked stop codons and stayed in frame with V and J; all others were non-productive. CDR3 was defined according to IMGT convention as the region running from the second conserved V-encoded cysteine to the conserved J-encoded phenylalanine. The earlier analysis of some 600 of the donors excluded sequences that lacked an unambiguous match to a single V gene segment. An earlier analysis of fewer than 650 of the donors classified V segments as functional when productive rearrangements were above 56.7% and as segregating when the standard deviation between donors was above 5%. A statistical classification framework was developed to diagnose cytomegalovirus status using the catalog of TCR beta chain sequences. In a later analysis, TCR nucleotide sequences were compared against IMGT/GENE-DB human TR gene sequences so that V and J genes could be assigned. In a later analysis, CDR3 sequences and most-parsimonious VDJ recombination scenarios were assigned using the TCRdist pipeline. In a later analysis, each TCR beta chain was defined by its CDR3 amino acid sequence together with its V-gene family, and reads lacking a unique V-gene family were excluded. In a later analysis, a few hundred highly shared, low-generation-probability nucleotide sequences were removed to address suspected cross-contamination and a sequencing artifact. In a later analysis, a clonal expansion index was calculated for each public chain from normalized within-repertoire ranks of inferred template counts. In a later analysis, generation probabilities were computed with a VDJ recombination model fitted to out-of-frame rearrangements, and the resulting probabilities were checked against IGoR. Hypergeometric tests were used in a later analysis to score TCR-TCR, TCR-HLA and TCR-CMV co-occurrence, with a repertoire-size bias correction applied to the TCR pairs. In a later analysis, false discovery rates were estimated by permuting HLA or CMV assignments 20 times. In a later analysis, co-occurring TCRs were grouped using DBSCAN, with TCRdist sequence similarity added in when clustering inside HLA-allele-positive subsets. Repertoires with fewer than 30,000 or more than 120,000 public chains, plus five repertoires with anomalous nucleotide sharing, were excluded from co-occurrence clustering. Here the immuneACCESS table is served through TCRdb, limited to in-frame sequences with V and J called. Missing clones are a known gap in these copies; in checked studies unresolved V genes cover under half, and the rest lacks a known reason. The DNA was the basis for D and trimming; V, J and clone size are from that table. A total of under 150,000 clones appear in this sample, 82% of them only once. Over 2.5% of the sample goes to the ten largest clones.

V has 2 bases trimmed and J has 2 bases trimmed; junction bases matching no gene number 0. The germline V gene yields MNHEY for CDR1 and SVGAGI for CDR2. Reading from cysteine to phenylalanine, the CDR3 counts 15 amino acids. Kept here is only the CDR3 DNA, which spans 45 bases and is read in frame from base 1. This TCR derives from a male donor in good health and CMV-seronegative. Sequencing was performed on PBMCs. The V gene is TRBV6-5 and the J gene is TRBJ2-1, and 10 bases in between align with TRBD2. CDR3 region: CASSYLAGAYNEQFF. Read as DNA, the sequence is TGTGCCAGCAGTTACCTAGCGGGGGCCTACAATGAGCAGTTCTTC.